Each of the 5 T cell receptor beta chains below was sequenced from the same sample in a study of metastatic and nonmetastatic thyroid tumors. Thyroid surgery was performed in patients who had received no treatment beforehand. TCRdb re-processed the PCR reads through MiXCR. The table shows about 59,000 clones, with 15% to 20% occurring only once. The sequencing input was blood. Receptor source: a male donor with papillary thyroid cancer or a benign thyroid nodule (not recorded which). Some clones in this sample may be carry-over from other donors' samples.

This clone has a count of ten or more. This chain connects TRBV29-1 to TRBJ2-7; D not certain. Germline loops: CDR1 SQVTM, CDR2 ANQGSEA. This CDR3 spans 13 amino acids. V gave up 6 bases and J gave up 2 bases, with 14 bases separating them. DNA of the CDR3: TGCAGCGTGACACGGACGGAACCCTACGAGCAGTACTTC. Its protein product is CSVTRTEPYEQYF.

At least ten counts were recorded for this clone. The V and J genes are TRBV6-5 and TRBJ2-3; D remains ambiguous. From germline, CDR1 is MNHEY and CDR2 SVGAGI. This CDR3 has 13 residues. V was shortened by 2 bases and J by 0 bases, with 3 bases between the two germline ends. CDR3 sequence (DNA): TGTGCCAGCAGTTACGACAGCACAGATACGCAGTATTTT. Amino acid sequence: CASSYDSTDTQYF.

The chain links TRBV5-1 to TRBJ1-1, with 10 bases fitting TRBD1. With 5 bases clipped from V and 5 bases from J, the junction kept 6 bases outside the gene matches. The germline V gene has CDR1 SGHRS and CDR2 YFSETQ. CDR3 length: 14 amino acids. Here the CDR3 DNA reads TGCGCCAGCAGTCGTTGGACAGGGGGAACTGAAGCTTTCTTT. Its protein is CASSRWTGGTEAFF.

This clone was counted ten times or more. The chain joins TRBV28 to TRBJ2-7; a possible D gene is TRBD2 (6 bases). The V and J ends lost 6 bases and 0 bases respectively, with 18 bases between them. Germline assignment: CDR1 MDHEN and CDR2 SYDVKM. The CDR3 contains 16 residues. Here the CDR3 reads CASSQTGGTGSYEQYF. The CDR3 DNA sequence: TGTGCCAGCAGCCAAACCGGGGGAACTGGCTCCTACGAGCAGTACTTC.

This clone was observed a handful of times. This may be a read error, as it is one base from a much larger clone. The rearrangement joins TRBV5-1 to TRBJ2-5; 12 positions agree with TRBD2. Germline loops: CDR1 SGHRS, CDR2 YFSETQ. J gave up 5 bases and V 0 bases, and 11 bases lay outside the gene matches. This CDR3 spans 18 amino acids. The CDR3, as DNA: TGCGCCAGCAGCTTGGCCAACGCACTAGCGGGGGGCCAGGAGACCCAGTACTTC. It specifies CASSLANALAGGQETQYF.